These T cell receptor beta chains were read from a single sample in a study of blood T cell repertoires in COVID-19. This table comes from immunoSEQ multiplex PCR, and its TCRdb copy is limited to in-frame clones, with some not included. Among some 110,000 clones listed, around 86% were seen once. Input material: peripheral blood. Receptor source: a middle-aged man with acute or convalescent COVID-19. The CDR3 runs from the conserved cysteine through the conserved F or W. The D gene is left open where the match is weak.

CDR3aa: CAIPTTLAAFGDEQFF; CDR3nt: TGTGCCATCCCTACTACACTAGCGGCATTTGGGGATGAGCAGTTCTTC; j_gene: TRBJ2-1; d_gene: TRBD2; v_gene: TRBV10-3
CDR3aa: CASSFGQGNTEAFF; CDR3nt: TGTGCCAGCAGCTTCGGACAGGGGAACACTGAAGCTTTCTTT; j_gene: TRBJ1-1; d_gene: TRBD1; v_gene: TRBV7-9
CDR3aa: CASSIGSQETQYF; CDR3nt: TGTGCCAGTAGTATCGGGTCGCAAGAGACCCAGTACTTC; j_gene: TRBJ2-5; d_gene: -; v_gene: TRBV19
CDR3aa: CASSLRTSGGAETQYF; CDR3nt: TGTGCCAGCAGCCTTCGGACTAGCGGGGGCGCAGAGACCCAGTACTTC; j_gene: TRBJ2-5; d_gene: TRBD2; v_gene: TRBV3-1/TRBV3-2
CDR3aa: CASSLRGDTGELFF; CDR3nt: TGCGCCAGCAGCTTAAGGGGTGACACCGGGGAGCTGTTTTTT; j_gene: TRBJ2-2; d_gene: -; v_gene: TRBV5-1
CDR3aa: CASSLAEKPDTQYF; CDR3nt: TGTGCCAGCAGCTTAGCCGAAAAGCCAGATACGCAGTATTTT; j_gene: TRBJ2-3; d_gene: -; v_gene: TRBV7-6
CDR3aa: CASRPGTSDEKLFF; CDR3nt: TGTGCCAGCAGGCCCGGGACATCGGATGAAAAACTGTTTTTT; j_gene: TRBJ1-4; d_gene: -; v_gene: TRBV6-5
CDR3aa: CASSPDPLAYNEQFF; CDR3nt: TGTGCCAGCAGTCCCGACCCCCTAGCTTACAATGAGCAGTTCTTC; j_gene: TRBJ2-1; d_gene: -; v_gene: TRBV27
CDR3aa: CASGGQAGELFF; CDR3nt: TGTGCCTCGGGGGGTCAGGCCGGGGAGCTGTTTTTT; j_gene: TRBJ2-2; d_gene: TRBD2; v_gene: TRBV12-3/TRBV12-4
CDR3aa: CASSVAQGESEQYF; CDR3nt: TGTGCCAGCAGTGTGGCCCAGGGGGAAAGCGAGCAGTACTTC; j_gene: TRBJ2-7; d_gene: TRBD1; v_gene: TRBV25-1
CDR3aa: CASTLPGTGGNEQFF; CDR3nt: TGCGCCAGCACCCTCCCCGGGACAGGGGGGAATGAGCAGTTCTTC; j_gene: TRBJ2-1; d_gene: TRBD1; v_gene: TRBV5-1
CDR3aa: CATSDPGLAGGRNEQFF; CDR3nt: TGTGCCACCAGTGATCCCGGACTAGCGGGAGGGCGAAATGAGCAGTTCTTC; j_gene: TRBJ2-1; d_gene: TRBD2; v_gene: TRBV24-1